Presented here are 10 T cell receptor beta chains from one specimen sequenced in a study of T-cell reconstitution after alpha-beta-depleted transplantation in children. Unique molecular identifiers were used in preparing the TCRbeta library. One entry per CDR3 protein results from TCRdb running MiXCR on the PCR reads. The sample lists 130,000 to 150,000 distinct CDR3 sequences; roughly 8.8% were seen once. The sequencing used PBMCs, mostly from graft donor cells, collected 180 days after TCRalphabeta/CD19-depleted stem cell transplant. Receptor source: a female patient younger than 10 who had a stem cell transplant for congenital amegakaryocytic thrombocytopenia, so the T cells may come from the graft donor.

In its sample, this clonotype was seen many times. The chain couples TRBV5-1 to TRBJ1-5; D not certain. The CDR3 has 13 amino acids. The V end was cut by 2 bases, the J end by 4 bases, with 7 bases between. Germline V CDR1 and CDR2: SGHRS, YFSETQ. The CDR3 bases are TGCGCCAGCAGCTTCGAAGGGAATCAGCCCCAGCATTTT. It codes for CASSFEGNQPQHF.

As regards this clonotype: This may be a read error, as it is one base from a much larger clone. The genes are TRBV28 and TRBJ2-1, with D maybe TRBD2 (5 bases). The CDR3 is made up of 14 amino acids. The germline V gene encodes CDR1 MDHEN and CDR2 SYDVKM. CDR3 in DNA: TGTTCCAGCAGCCCCCCCTGGGGAGTGGATGAGCAGTTCTTC. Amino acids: CSSSPPWGVDEQFF.

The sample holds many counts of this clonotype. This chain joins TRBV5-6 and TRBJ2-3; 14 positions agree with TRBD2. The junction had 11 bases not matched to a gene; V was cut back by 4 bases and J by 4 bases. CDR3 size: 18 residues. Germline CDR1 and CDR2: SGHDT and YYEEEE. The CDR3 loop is CASSTGTSGSIGADTQYF. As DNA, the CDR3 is TGTGCCAGCAGCACGGGGACTAGCGGGAGTATAGGCGCAGATACGCAGTATTTT.

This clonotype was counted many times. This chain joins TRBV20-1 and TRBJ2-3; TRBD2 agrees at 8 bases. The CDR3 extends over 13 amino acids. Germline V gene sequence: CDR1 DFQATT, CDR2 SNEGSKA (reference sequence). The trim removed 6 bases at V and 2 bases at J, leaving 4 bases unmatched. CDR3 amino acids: CSAGREATDTQYF. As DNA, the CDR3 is TGCAGTGCCGGGCGGGAGGCCACAGATACGCAGTATTTT.

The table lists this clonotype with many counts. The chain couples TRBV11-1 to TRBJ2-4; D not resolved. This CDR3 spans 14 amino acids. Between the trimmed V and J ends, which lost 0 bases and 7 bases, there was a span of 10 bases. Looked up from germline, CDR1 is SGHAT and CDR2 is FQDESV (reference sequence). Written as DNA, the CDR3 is TGTGCCAGCAGCTTAGCCGGACGGATTAACATTCAGTACTTC. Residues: CASSLAGRINIQYF.

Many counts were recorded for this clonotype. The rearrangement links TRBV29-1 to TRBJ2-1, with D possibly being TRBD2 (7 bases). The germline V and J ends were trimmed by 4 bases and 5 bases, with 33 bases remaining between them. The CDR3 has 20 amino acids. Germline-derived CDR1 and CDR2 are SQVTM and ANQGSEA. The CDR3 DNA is TGCAGCGTTGCTTCCGTGGGAGGGGGTTTCTGGCGCGCGGGGGACAATGAGCAGTTCTTC. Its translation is CSVASVGGGFWRAGDNEQFF.

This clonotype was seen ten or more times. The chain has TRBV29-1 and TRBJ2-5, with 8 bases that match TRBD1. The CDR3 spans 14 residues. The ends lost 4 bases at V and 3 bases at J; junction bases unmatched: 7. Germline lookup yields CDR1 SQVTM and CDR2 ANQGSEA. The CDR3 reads CSVGPTGGEETQYF. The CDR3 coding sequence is TGCAGCGTTGGGCCCACAGGGGGAGAAGAGACCCAGTACTTC.

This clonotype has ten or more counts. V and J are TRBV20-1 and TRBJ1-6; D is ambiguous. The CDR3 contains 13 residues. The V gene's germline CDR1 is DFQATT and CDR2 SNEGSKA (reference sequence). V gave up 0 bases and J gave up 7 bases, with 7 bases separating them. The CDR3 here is CSARDHSNSPLHF. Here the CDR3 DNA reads TGCAGTGCTAGAGATCACAGCAATTCACCCCTCCACTTT.

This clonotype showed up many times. CDR3 DNA: TGCGCCAGCAGCTTGTCCCTCGATACGCAGTATTTT. It encodes CASSLSLDTQYF. J is TRBJ2-3 and V is TRBV5-1, with D uncertain. Deletions cut 1 base from V and 6 bases from J, with 6 bases between. The germline V gene has CDR1 SGHRS and CDR2 YFSETQ. This CDR3 has 12 amino acids.

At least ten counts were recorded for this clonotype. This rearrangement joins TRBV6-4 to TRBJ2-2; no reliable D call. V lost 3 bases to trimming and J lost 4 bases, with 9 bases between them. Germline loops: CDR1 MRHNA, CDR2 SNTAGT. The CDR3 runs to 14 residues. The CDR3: CASSEGPGTGELFF. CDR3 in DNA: TGTGCCAGCAGTGAGGGCCCCGGCACCGGGGAGCTGTTTTTT.